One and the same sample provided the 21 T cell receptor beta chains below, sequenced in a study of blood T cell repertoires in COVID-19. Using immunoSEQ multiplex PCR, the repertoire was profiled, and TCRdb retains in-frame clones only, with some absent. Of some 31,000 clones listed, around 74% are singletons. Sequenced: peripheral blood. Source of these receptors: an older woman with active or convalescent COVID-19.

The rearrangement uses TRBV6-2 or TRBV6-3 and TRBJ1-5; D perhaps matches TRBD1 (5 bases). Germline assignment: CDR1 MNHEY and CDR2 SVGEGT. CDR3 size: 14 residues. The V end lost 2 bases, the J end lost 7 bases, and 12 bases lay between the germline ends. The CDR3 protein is CASSYLGGRQPQHF. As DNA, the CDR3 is TGTGCCAGCAGTTACCTCGGGGGTAGGCAGCCCCAGCATTTT.

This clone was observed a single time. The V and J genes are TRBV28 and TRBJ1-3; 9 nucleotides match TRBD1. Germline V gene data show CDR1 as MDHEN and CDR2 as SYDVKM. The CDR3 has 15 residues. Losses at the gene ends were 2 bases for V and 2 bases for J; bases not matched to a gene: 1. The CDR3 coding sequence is TGTGCCAGCAGTTTAGGGACAGGGCCTGGAAACACCATATATTTT. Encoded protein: CASSLGTGPGNTIYF. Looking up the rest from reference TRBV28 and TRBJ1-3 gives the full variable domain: DVKVTQSSRYLVKRTGEKVFLECVQDMDHENMFWYRQDPGLGLRLIYFSYDVKMKEKGDIPEGYSVSREKKERFSLILESASTNQTSMYLCASSLGTGPGNTIYFGEGSWLTVV.

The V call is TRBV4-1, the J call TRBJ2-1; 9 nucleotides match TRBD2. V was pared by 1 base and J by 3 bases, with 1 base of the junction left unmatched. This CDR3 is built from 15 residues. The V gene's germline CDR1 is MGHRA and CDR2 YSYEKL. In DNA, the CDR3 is TGCGCCAGCAGCCAAGTGACTAGCGGCTACAATGAGCAGTTCTTC. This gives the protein CASSQVTSGYNEQFF.

The CDR3 spells CASSQPRGQQETQYF. In DNA form, the CDR3 reads TGTGCCAGCAGCCAACCCCGGGGACAACAAGAGACCCAGTACTTC. The chain couples TRBV3-1 (or the pseudogene TRBV3-2) to TRBJ2-5, with a tentative D call TRBD1 (6 bases). In germline, CDR1 is LGHDT, CDR2 YNNKEL (reference sequence). The CDR3 length is 15 residues. Trimming removed 2 bases at V and 2 bases at J, with 12 bases between.

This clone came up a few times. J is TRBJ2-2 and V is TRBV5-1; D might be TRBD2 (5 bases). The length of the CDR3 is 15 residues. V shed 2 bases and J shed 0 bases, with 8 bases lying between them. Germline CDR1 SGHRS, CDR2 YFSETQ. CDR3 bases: TGCGCCAGCAGCTTTGGACTCTCGAACACCGGGGAGCTGTTTTTT. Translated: CASSFGLSNTGELFF.

The CDR3 region is CASSHMTSNGNNEQFF. In DNA, the CDR3 is TGCGCCAGCAGCCATATGACTAGCAACGGCAACAATGAGCAGTTCTTC. This rearrangement joins TRBV4-1 to TRBJ2-1; 7 bases line up with TRBD2. Germline V gene data show CDR1 as MGHRA and CDR2 as YSYEKL. The CDR3 runs 16 residues. J gave up 5 bases and V 3 bases, and 10 bases lay outside the gene matches.

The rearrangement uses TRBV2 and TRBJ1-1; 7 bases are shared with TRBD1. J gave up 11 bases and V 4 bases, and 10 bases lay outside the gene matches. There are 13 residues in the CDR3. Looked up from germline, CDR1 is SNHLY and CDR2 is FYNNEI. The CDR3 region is CASSVKPTGPAFF. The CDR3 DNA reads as TGTGCCAGCAGTGTAAAGCCGACAGGGCCCGCTTTCTTT.

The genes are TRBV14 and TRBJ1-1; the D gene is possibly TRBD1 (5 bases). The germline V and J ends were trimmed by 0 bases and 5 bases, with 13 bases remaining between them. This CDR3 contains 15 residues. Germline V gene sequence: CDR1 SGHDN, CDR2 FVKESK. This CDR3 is CASSQELGGRTEAFF. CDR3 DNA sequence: TGTGCCAGCAGCCAAGAATTGGGGGGTCGGACTGAAGCTTTCTTT.

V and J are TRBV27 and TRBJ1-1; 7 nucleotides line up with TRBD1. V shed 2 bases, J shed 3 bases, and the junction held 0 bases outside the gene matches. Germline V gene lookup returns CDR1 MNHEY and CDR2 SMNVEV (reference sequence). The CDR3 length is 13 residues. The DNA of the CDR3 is TGTGCCAGCAGTTTAAGGGGGCACACTGAAGCTTTCTTT. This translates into CASSLRGHTEAFF.

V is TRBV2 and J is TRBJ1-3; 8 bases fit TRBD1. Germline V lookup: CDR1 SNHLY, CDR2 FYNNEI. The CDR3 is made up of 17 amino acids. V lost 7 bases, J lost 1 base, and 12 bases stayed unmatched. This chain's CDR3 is CASMGERYRGSGNTIYF. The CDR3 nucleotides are TGTGCCAGCATGGGGGAACGATACAGGGGGTCTGGAAACACCATATATTTT.

This CDR3 is CAWARGAGGTTGELFF. In DNA, the CDR3 is TGTGCCTGGGCGAGGGGAGCGGGGGGTACGACCGGGGAGCTGTTTTTT. V and J are TRBV30 and TRBJ2-2; 9 bases match TRBD2. This CDR3 is 16 amino acids long. Germline values: CDR1 GTSNPN, CDR2 SVGIG (reference sequence). V shed 5 bases, J shed 5 bases, and the junction held 12 bases outside the gene matches.

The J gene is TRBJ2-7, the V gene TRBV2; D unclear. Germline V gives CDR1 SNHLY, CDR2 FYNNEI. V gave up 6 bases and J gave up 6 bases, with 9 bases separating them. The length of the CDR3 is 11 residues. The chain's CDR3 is CASRLPGEQYF. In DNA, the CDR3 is TGTGCCAGCAGACTCCCCGGCGAGCAGTACTTC.

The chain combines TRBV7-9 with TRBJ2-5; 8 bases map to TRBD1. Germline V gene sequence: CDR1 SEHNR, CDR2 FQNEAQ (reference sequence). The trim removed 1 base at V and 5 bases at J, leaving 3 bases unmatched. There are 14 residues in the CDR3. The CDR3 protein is CASSLGDRMETQYF. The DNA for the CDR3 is TGTGCCAGCAGCTTAGGGGACAGGATGGAGACCCAGTACTTC.

The CDR3 DNA sequence: TGTGCCAGCAGCTTGCGGATGAGGACTGAACCCGGCACAGATACGCAGTATTTT. Amino acids: CASSLRMRTEPGTDTQYF. The chain links TRBV5-4 to TRBJ2-3, with D perhaps TRBD2 (5 bases). This CDR3 comprises 18 residues. Germline values: CDR1 SGHNT, CDR2 YYREEE (reference sequence). Trimming removed 1 base from V and 1 base from J, with 19 bases in between.

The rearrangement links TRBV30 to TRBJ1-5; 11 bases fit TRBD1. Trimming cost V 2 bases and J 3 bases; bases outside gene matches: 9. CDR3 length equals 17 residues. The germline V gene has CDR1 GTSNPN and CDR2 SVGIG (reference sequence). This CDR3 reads CAWSLPPGQGVNQPQHF. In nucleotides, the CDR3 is TGTGCCTGGAGTCTACCGCCGGGACAGGGGGTCAATCAGCCCCAGCATTTT.

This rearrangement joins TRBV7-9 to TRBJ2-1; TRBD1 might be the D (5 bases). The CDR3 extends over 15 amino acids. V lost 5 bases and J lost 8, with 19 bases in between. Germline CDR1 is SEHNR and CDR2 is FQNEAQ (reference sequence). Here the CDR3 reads CASSPRQRLHDEQFF. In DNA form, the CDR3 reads TGTGCCAGCAGCCCTAGACAGCGCCTACACGATGAGCAGTTCTTC.

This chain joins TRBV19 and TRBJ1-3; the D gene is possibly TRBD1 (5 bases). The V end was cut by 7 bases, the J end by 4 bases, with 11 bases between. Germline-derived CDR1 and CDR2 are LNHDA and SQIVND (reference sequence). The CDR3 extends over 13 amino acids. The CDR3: CASKQVGGNTIYF. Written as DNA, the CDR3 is TGTGCCAGTAAACAGGTCGGAGGAAACACCATATATTTT. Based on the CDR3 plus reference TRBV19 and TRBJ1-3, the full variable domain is DGGITQSPKYLFRKEGQNVTLSCEQNLNHDAMYWYRQDPGQGLRLIYYSQIVNDFQKGDIAEGYSVSREKKESFPLTVTSAQKNPTAFYLCASKQVGGNTIYFGEGSWLTVV.

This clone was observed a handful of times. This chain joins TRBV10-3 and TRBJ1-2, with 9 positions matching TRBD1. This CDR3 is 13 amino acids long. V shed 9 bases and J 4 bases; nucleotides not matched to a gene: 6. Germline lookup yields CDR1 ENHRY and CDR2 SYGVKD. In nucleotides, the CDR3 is TGTGCCATTACAGGGGGCGAAGGCTATGGCTACACCTTC. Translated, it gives CAITGGEGYGYTF.

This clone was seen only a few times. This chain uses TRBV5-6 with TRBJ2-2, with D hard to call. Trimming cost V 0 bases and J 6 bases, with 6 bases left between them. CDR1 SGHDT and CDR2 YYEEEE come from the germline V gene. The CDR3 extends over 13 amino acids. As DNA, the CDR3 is TGTGCCAGCAGCTTGGTGGTAGCCGGGGAGCTGTTTTTT. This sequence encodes CASSLVVAGELFF.

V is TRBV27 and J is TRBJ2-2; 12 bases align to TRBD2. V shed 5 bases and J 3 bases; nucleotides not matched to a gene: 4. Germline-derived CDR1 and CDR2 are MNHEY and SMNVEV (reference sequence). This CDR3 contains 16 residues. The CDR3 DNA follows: TGTGCCAGCAGTCCCCGGACTAGCGGGGACACCGGGGAGCTGTTTTTT. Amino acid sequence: CASSPRTSGDTGELFF.

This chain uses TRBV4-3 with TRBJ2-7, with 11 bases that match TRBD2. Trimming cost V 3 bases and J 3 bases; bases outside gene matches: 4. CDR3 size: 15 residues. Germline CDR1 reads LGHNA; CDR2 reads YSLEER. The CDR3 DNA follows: TGCGCCAGCAGCCACGGGACTAGCGGAAACTACGAGCAGTACTTC. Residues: CASSHGTSGNYEQYF.